This TCR beta chain was captured in a study of blood T cell repertoires in COVID-19. Study-wide background: The United States, Italy and Spain provided the acute and convalescent COVID-19 samples. The cDNA or gDNA used as material had been derived from T cells, B-cell-depleted T cells, or PBMCs.

V lost 6 bases, J lost 6 bases, and 17 bases lay in between. This CDR3 has 14 residues. Germline lookup yields CDR1 MNHEY and CDR2 SVGEGT. The authors' processing: Amplification with reference gene primers provided the estimates of nucleated cell counts. Data came from immunoSEQ multiplex PCR; TCRdb stores just in-frame clones and leaves some out. The DNA gave D and trimming, while V, J and clone size come from that table. Of hundreds of thousands of clones listed, approximately 78% are singletons. The receptor was derived from a woman aged 55-69 years with active or convalescent COVID-19. The rearrangement joins TRBV6-2 or TRBV6-3 to TRBJ1-2, with a tentative D call TRBD1 (5 bases). The sequencing sample was made of peripheral blood. The CDR3 sequence is CASSRSGSGHGYTF. The CDR3 nucleotides read TGTGCCAGCAGCCGAAGCGGGTCAGGGCATGGCTACACCTTC.